Each of the 25 T cell receptor beta chains below was sequenced from the same sample in a study of cytomegalovirus exposure and HLA in healthy donors. The PCR made use of 60 Vbeta and 13 Jbeta primers. The assay was immunoSEQ multiplex PCR, and TCRdb's table has in-frame clones only and misses some. The sample yields around 92,000 clones, 81% seen once. The sample taken for sequencing was PBMCs. These receptors were collected from a girl aged 2 to 9 in good health and CMV-seropositive.

This chain joins TRBV5-1 and TRBJ2-1, with 7 nucleotides matching TRBD1. This CDR3 spans 17 amino acids. From germline, CDR1 is SGHRS and CDR2 YFSETQ. The V and J ends lost 6 bases and 1 base, in that order; junction bases with no gene match: 13. In nucleotides, the CDR3 is TGCGCCAGCATCTACCGGAACAGGGGATTGTCCTACAATGAGCAGTTCTTC. Translating gives CASIYRNRGLSYNEQFF.

This chain links TRBV5-1 with TRBJ2-1; the match to TRBD2 covers 9 bases. With 5 bases clipped from V and 2 bases from J, the junction kept 5 bases outside the gene matches. Germline V gene lookup returns CDR1 SGHRS and CDR2 YFSETQ. The CDR3 spans 15 residues. This CDR3 is CASRDSGSPYNEQFF. Written as DNA, the CDR3 is TGCGCCAGCAGGGATAGCGGGAGTCCCTACAATGAGCAGTTCTTC.

This clone was seen just once. The chain links TRBV6-1 to TRBJ1-1, with D possibly TRBD1 on 6 matching bases. The CDR3 is 12 residues long. CDR1 and CDR2 from the germline V gene are MNHNS and SASEGT. V was clipped by 5 bases and J by 6 bases, with 10 bases between them. The CDR3 region is CASSRQDPEAFF. In DNA form, the CDR3 reads TGTGCCAGCAGTAGACAGGACCCTGAAGCTTTCTTT.

V gene TRBV28 combines with J gene TRBJ2-5, with a weak D call TRBD2 (5 bases). This CDR3 has 15 amino acids. Trimming pared 6 bases from V and 3 bases from J, leaving 17 bases between. Germline CDR1 MDHEN, CDR2 SYDVKM. This chain's CDR3 is CASSPPLRAEETQYF. The CDR3 DNA sequence: TGTGCCAGCAGCCCTCCCCTGAGGGCCGAAGAGACCCAGTACTTC.

The rearrangement joins TRBV6-5 to TRBJ2-7; 7 bases line up with TRBD1. CDR3 length: 15 residues. The junction had 3 bases not matched to a gene; V was cut back by 0 bases and J by 1 base. Germline assignment: CDR1 MNHEY and CDR2 SVGAGI. CDR3 loop: CASSYSGTASYEQYF. The CDR3 nucleotides read TGTGCCAGCAGTTACTCAGGGACAGCTTCCTACGAGCAGTACTTC.

V is TRBV9 and J is TRBJ2-3, with 10 bases that match TRBD2. The CDR3 runs 15 residues. CDR1 is SGDLS and CDR2 is YYNGEE in the germline V gene. The trim removed 6 bases at V and 3 bases at J, leaving 7 bases unmatched. CDR3 sequence: CASTLAGVRTDTQYF. CDR3 coding DNA: TGTGCCAGCACCCTAGCGGGAGTTCGTACAGATACGCAGTATTTT.

The chain combines TRBV6-1 with TRBJ1-2, with TRBD1 matching 9 bases. Germline V gene sequence: CDR1 MNHNS, CDR2 SASEGT. This CDR3 has 15 amino acids. The V segment lost 0 bases and the J segment 4 bases; nucleotides outside the gene matches: 3. In DNA, the CDR3 is TGTGCCAGCAGTGAAGCGGGACAGGGAGTCTATGGCTACACCTTC. As protein: CASSEAGQGVYGYTF.

The V gene is TRBV6-5, the J gene TRBJ1-2, with 7 positions matching TRBD1. This CDR3 spans 15 amino acids. Looked up from germline, CDR1 is MNHEY and CDR2 is SVGAGI. V was pared by 2 bases and J by 6 bases, with 9 bases of the junction left unmatched. The CDR3 is CASSYTDRAPDGYTF. The CDR3 DNA follows: TGTGCCAGCAGTTACACCGACAGGGCCCCTGATGGCTACACCTTC.

V usage is TRBV6-1 and J usage is TRBJ2-5; 7 bases are shared with TRBD2. Per the germline V gene, CDR1 is MNHNS and CDR2 is SASEGT. The CDR3 is made up of 15 amino acids. V trimming: 8 bases; J trimming: 0 bases; junction bases outside the gene matches: 9. Here the CDR3 reads CASRRLAAYQETQYF. CDR3 in DNA: TGTGCCAGCCGCCGGCTAGCGGCGTACCAAGAGACCCAGTACTTC.

In this sample, this clone turned up a few times. The V call is TRBV6-4, the J call TRBJ2-3, with 12 bases fitting TRBD2. Unmatched junction bases numbered 2, after V lost 0 bases and J lost 4 bases. The CDR3 runs to 16 residues. The germline gives CDR1 MRHNA, CDR2 SNTAGT. In nucleotides, the CDR3 is TGTGCCAGCAGTGACTCGCTAGCGGGAGGGCCAGATACGCAGTATTTT. Translated, it gives CASSDSLAGGPDTQYF.

This clone has only one observation. The V call is TRBV6-1, the J call TRBJ1-1, with D unresolved. CDR3 size: 12 residues. Germline-derived CDR1 and CDR2 are MNHNS and SASEGT. Deletions cut 7 bases from V and 2 bases from J, with 8 bases between. The CDR3 sequence is CASKSVNTEAFF. DNA for the CDR3: TGTGCCAGCAAATCGGTTAACACTGAAGCTTTCTTT.

The chain links TRBV28 to TRBJ2-1; 8 bases map to TRBD1. In germline, CDR1 is MDHEN, CDR2 SYDVKM. This CDR3 is 13 amino acids long. The ends lost 8 bases at V and 7 bases at J; junction bases unmatched: 7. The CDR3 DNA is TGTGCCAGCGGTAGCAGGGGGCCAAATGAGCAGTTCTTC. Protein: CASGSRGPNEQFF.

This chain joins TRBV29-1 and TRBJ1-2; weak D call: TRBD1 (5 bases). V lost 4 bases and J 8 bases, leaving 17 bases between the germline ends. The germline gives CDR1 SQVTM, CDR2 ANQGSEA. This CDR3 is 13 amino acids long. The CDR3 protein is CSVGKGGEGGYTF. The DNA of the CDR3 is TGCAGCGTTGGGAAGGGAGGGGAGGGGGGCTACACCTTC. Full variable domain (outside the CDR3, taken from reference TRBV29-1 and TRBJ1-2): SAVISQKPSRDICQRGTSLTIQCQVDSQVTMMFWYRQQPGQSLTLIATANQGSEATYESGFVIDKFPISRPNLTFSTLTVSNMSPEDSSIYLCSVGKGGEGGYTFGSGTRLTVV.

There are a few counts of this clone. The CDR3 sequence: CASSLSQGYEQYF. Here the CDR3 DNA reads TGTGCCAGCAGTCTGTCGCAGGGCTACGAGCAGTACTTC. The chain links TRBV28 to TRBJ2-7, with D possibly being TRBD1 (5 bases). The germline V and J ends were trimmed by 5 bases and 3 bases, with 11 bases remaining between them. CDR1 and CDR2 from the germline V gene are MDHEN and SYDVKM. The CDR3 sequence is 13 residues long.

The chain employs TRBV16 and TRBJ2-3, with D uncertain. Germline CDR1 KGHSY, CDR2 FQNENV. V lost 4 bases and J 4 bases, leaving 15 bases between the germline ends. This CDR3 is built from 15 residues. The chain's CDR3 is CASSLIAARADTQYF. CDR3 in DNA: TGTGCCAGCAGCCTAATAGCAGCTCGAGCAGATACGCAGTATTTT. The full variable domain, rest sourced from reference TRBV16 and TRBJ2-3, is GEEVAQTPKHLVRGEGQKAKLYCAPIKGHSYVFWYQQVLKNEFKFLISFQNENVFDETGMPKERFSAKCLPNSPCSLEIQATKLEDSAVYFCASSLIAARADTQYFGPGTRLTVL.

Remarks on this clone: Other DNA sequences within the sample encode an identical CDR3. This chain uses TRBV30 with TRBJ1-1, with D hard to call. The V end lost 2 bases, the J end lost 2 bases, and 3 bases lay between the germline ends. The CDR3 consists of 11 residues. Germline V CDR1 and CDR2: GTSNPN, SVGIG (reference sequence). This CDR3 reads CAWSRNTEAFF. The DNA of the CDR3 is TGTGCCTGGAGTCGTAACACTGAAGCTTTCTTT. Combining the CDR3 with reference TRBV30 and TRBJ1-1 gives the whole variable domain SQTIHQWPATLVQPVGSPLSLECTVEGTSNPNLYWYRQAAGRGLQLLFYSVGIGQISSEVPQNLSASRPQDRQFILSSKKLLLSDSGFYLCAWSRNTEAFFGQGTRLTVV.

The chain carries TRBV4-1 and TRBJ1-1; 8 bases are a match to TRBD1. Germline-derived CDR1 and CDR2 are MGHRA and YSYEKL. The CDR3 contains 16 residues. J lost 3 bases, V lost 4 bases, and 10 bases had no gene match. CDR3 nucleotides: TGCGCCAGCAGCCCCACCGGAACAGGGGGTTACACTGAAGCTTTCTTT. It encodes CASSPTGTGGYTEAFF.

The rearrangement links TRBV5-1 to TRBJ2-3; 7 bases fit TRBD1. CDR3 length equals 14 residues. Unmatched junction bases numbered 5, after V lost 5 bases and J lost 2 bases. Germline V lookup: CDR1 SGHRS, CDR2 YFSETQ. Here the CDR3 reads CASSRQGDTDTQYF. Written as DNA, the CDR3 is TGCGCCAGCAGTCGGCAGGGGGACACAGATACGCAGTATTTT.

The rearrangement links TRBV4-3 to TRBJ2-7; TRBD2 is a possible D gene (5 bases). This CDR3 is 15 amino acids long. The ends were cut back, 0 bases at V and 3 bases at J, with 12 bases in the middle. CDR1 is LGHNA, CDR2 YSLEER, per germline. The CDR3 region is CASSQESGLNYEQYF. The DNA of the CDR3 is TGCGCCAGCAGCCAAGAGAGCGGCCTAAACTACGAGCAGTACTTC.

V is TRBV6-6 and J is TRBJ2-2; TRBD2 matches at 9 bases. Losses at the gene ends were 4 bases for V and 5 bases for J; bases not matched to a gene: 5. Germline CDR1 and CDR2: MNHNY and SVGAGI (reference sequence). The CDR3 is made up of 15 amino acids. CDR3 in amino acids: CASSSGGRGTGELFF. The CDR3 region has the DNA TGTGCCAGCAGTTCAGGCGGGAGGGGTACCGGGGAGCTGTTTTTT.

This clone was picked up one time. The J gene is TRBJ2-3, the V gene TRBV11-3; TRBD1 aligns across 7 bases. With V trimmed by 2 bases and J by 3 bases, 2 bases remained unmatched. Germline values: CDR1 SGHNT, CDR2 YENEEA. The CDR3 consists of 14 residues. The CDR3: CASSLQGVTDTQYF. Written as DNA, the CDR3 is TGTGCCAGCAGCTTACAGGGGGTGACAGATACGCAGTATTTT.

This rearrangement joins TRBV6-1 to TRBJ1-2; 9 bases align to TRBD1. Germline lookup yields CDR1 MNHNS and CDR2 SASEGT. This CDR3 is 13 amino acids long. V dropped 9 bases and J dropped 3; count of bases not matched to a gene: 5. In DNA form, the CDR3 reads TGTGCCAGTGGGCGGACAGGGGACTATGGCTACACCTTC. This encodes CASGRTGDYGYTF.

The chain joins TRBV5-4 to TRBJ2-7; the D gene is possibly TRBD2 (5 bases). The germline gives CDR1 SGHNT, CDR2 YYREEE (reference sequence). Trimming left V 3 bases short and J 4 bases short, with 11 bases between. This CDR3 region has 13 residues. The CDR3 here is CASSSGGGYEQYF. The DNA for the CDR3 is TGTGCCAGCAGCTCTGGAGGCGGTTACGAGCAGTACTTC.

The chain carries TRBV5-6 and TRBJ1-1; D is unresolved. Germline V lookup: CDR1 SGHDT, CDR2 YYEEEE. The CDR3 extends over 13 amino acids. V was pared by 4 bases and J by 0 bases, with 7 bases between. This chain's CDR3 is CASSPVMNTEAFF. The CDR3 coding sequence is TGTGCCAGCAGCCCGGTCATGAACACTGAAGCTTTCTTT. Looking up the rest from reference TRBV5-6 and TRBJ1-1 gives the full variable domain: DAGVTQSPTHLIKTRGQQVTLRCSPKSGHDTVSWYQQALGQGPQFIFQYYEEEERQRGNFPDRFSGHQFPNYSSELNVNALLLGDSALYLCASSPVMNTEAFFGQGTRLTVV.

This clone came up a few times. This chain joins TRBV7-9 and TRBJ1-3, with D unresolved. The V gene's germline CDR1 is SEHNR and CDR2 FQNEAQ (reference sequence). V was shortened by 4 bases and J by 2 bases, with 15 bases between the two germline ends. The CDR3 has 16 amino acids. CDR3 sequence (DNA): TGTGCCAGCAGCTCTACAGCACTCTCTACTGGAAACACCATATATTTT. Protein product: CASSSTALSTGNTIYF.